This T cell receptor beta chain was observed in a study of spatial heterogeneity in lung cancer. There are a few counts of this clonotype. Trimming stripped 2 bases from V and 4 bases from J, with 8 bases between. This CDR3 spans 12 amino acids. Germline lookup yields CDR1 DFQATT and CDR2 SNEGSKA (reference sequence). TCRdb reanalysed the 5' RACE reads using MiXCR and keeps one entry per CDR3 protein. Counted here are 75,000 to 85,000 distinct CDR3 sequences, around 21% occurring once; the ten biggest clones make up roughly 6.2%. Time point noted: sample taken at primary tumor resection. In each case, whole RNA from tumor, nontumor lung or frozen PBMC was sequenced unsorted.

The source of this sequence is a male donor with early-stage non-small cell lung cancer. J is TRBJ2-5 and V is TRBV20-1, with a possible D match to TRBD2 (5 bases). The sequences come from PBMCs, collected at surgery. CDR3 nucleotides: TGCAGTGCTAGACCCAGCGGAGAGACCCAGTACTTC. This sequence encodes CSARPSGETQYF.